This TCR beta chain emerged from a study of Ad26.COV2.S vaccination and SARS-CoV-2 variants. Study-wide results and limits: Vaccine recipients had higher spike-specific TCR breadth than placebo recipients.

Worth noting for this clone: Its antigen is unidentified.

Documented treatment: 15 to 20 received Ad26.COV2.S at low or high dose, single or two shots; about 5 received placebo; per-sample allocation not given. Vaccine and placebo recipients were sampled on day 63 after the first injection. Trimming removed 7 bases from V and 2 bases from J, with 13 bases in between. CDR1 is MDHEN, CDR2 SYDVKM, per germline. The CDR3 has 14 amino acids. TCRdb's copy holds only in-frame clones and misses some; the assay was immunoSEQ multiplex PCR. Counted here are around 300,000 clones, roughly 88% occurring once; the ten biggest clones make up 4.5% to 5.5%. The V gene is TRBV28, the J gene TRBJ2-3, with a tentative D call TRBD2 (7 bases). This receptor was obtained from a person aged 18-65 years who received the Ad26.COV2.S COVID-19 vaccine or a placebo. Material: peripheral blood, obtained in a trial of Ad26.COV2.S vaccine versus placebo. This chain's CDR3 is CASIHGGLTDTQYF. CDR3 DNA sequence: TGTGCCAGCATACACGGGGGGCTCACAGATACGCAGTATTTT.